This T cell receptor (beta chain) is drawn from a study of cytomegalovirus exposure and HLA in healthy donors. Study overall: Earlier, fewer than 140 million unique TCR beta sequences were recovered from approximately 200 million T cells by an analysis. General study findings and limits: Being productive about 90% or about 30% of the time was typical of most TCR beta V segments in an earlier analysis. An analysis was carried out later, and it reportedly showed fewer N-insertions in an Asian-associated ancestry cluster than the roughly 670-donor mean.

PCR used 60 Vbeta primers and 13 Jbeta primers. Sequenced by immunoSEQ multiplex PCR; TCRdb stores in-frame clones only, minus some. The sample shows approximately 93,000 clones, approximately 80% of them seen only once. The length of the CDR3 is 15 residues. Germline V gene sequence: CDR1 MNHNS, CDR2 SASEGT. Trimming took 2 bases from V and 3 from J, leaving 14 bases between them. On this clone itself: Antigen specificity is unknown.

The sample comprised PBMCs. The sequence was collected from a man over 45 in good health and CMV-seronegative. The genes are TRBV6-1 and TRBJ2-7, with D maybe TRBD2 (5 bases). CDR3 DNA sequence: TGTGCCAGCAGTGAATTCGGAGGAGGAGGCTACGAGCAGTACTTC. The encoded protein is CASSEFGGGGYEQYF.